This is a list of T cell receptor beta chains from one sample in a study of identical twins. TCRdb redid the calling of the 5' RACE reads with MiXCR, one entry per CDR3 protein. Altogether roughly 690,000 distinct CDR3 sequences are present, approximately 21% being singletons, with the ten largest covering about 4.5%. These data were likewise used in another study, on T cells expressing NK-cell markers.

Material: PBMCs. The receptors were gathered from a woman younger than 30 in good health. CDR3s include the opening cysteine and the closing phenylalanine or tryptophan. Fields, in order: D gene, V gene, J gene, clone size, CDR3 protein, CDR3 DNA. The D gene is left open where the match is weak. Clone size is given for some rows only: seen once, a few or many times, or a class if the clone is expanded.

>NA|TRBV7-2|TRBJ2-3|NA
CASSEYYKGDTQYF
TGTGCCAGCAGCGAATACTACAAGGGGGATACGCAGTATTTT
>TRBD2|TRBV29-1|TRBJ2-1|NA
CRRGWRREIWEQFF
TGCAGGCGAGGATGGAGGCGGGAGATATGGGAGCAGTTCTTC
>TRBD1|TRBV7-9|TRBJ2-1|few
CASSSHGTGGSYNEQFF
TGTGCCAGCAGCTCACACGGGACAGGAGGGTCCTACAATGAGCAGTTCTTC
>NA|TRBV20-1|TRBJ2-7|NA
CSARDPSLNSYEQYF
TGCAGTGCTAGAGATCCCTCCTTAAACTCCTACGAGCAGTACTTC
>NA|TRBV6-1|TRBJ2-1|NA
CASTPGHSYNEQFF
TGTGCCAGCACCCCGGGACATTCCTACAATGAGCAGTTCTTC
>NA|TRBV7-2|TRBJ1-2|few
CASSPRTGHYGYTF
TGTGCCAGCAGTCCCCGAACGGGTCACTATGGCTACACCTTC
>NA|TRBV7-9|TRBJ2-1|NA
CASSSHRGFNEQFF
TGTGCCAGCAGCTCCCATAGGGGATTCAATGAGCAGTTCTTC
>TRBD1|TRBV5-1|TRBJ2-7|few
CASTPGTGGYEQYF
TGCGCCAGCACCCCCGGGACAGGGGGCTACGAGCAGTACTTC
>NA|TRBV12-3/TRBV12-4|TRBJ2-2|many
CASSFGGVNTGELFF
TGTGCCAGCAGTTTTGGTGGGGTCAACACCGGGGAGCTGTTTTTT
>TRBD2|TRBV5-5|TRBJ2-1|NA
CASIPTSGASYNEQFF
TGTGCCAGCATCCCCACTAGCGGGGCCTCCTACAATGAGCAGTTCTTC
>NA|TRBV5-6|TRBJ1-1|many
CASRQGTEAFF
TGTGCCAGCAGACAGGGCACTGAAGCTTTCTTT
>TRBD1|TRBV15|TRBJ1-4|many
CATSLGDRVAEKLFF
TGTGCCACCAGCCTAGGGGACAGGGTTGCTGAAAAACTGTTTTTT
>NA|TRBV2|TRBJ2-7|many
CASSDMAVYEQYF
TGTGCCAGCAGTGATATGGCAGTCTACGAGCAGTACTTC
>NA|TRBV5-1|TRBJ2-5|few
CASNSGSLEAQYF
TGCGCCAGCAATTCGGGATCCCTCGAGGCCCAGTACTTC
>TRBD2|TRBV15|TRBJ2-1|NA
CATSRDRLALAF
TGTGCCACCAGCAGAGATCGACTAGCATTAGCCTTC
>TRBD2|TRBV20-1|TRBJ2-3|few
CSASLVSGSRTDTQYF
TGCAGTGCTAGTTTGGTGAGCGGGAGTCGCACAGATACGCAGTATTTT
>TRBD2|TRBV20-1|TRBJ2-1|NA
CSARDLTAGGYIVIF
TGCAGTGCTAGAGATCTGACAGCGGGAGGGTATATAGTGATCTTC
>TRBD1|TRBV10-3|TRBJ2-1|few
CAINSGTGNNEQFF
TGTGCCATCAATTCCGGGACAGGGAACAATGAGCAGTTCTTC
>NA|TRBV7-2|TRBJ2-7|many
CASSPRGGTDYEQYF
TGTGCCAGCAGCCCAAGGGGAGGGACAGACTACGAGCAGTACTTC
>NA|TRBV10-3|TRBJ2-7|many
CAISGGSYEQYF
TGTGCCATCAGTGGAGGGAGCTACGAGCAGTACTTC
>TRBD2|TRBV10-3|TRBJ2-2|few
CAISESPPSGRNTGELFF
TGTGCCATCAGTGAGTCCCCCCCTAGCGGGAGGAACACCGGGGAGCTGTTTTTT
>TRBD1|TRBV6-2/TRBV6-3|TRBJ2-7|many
CASRREQGVYEQYF
TGTGCCAGCAGACGCGAACAGGGGGTCTACGAGCAGTACTTC
>NA|TRBV7-9|TRBJ2-7|NA
CASSPSGTLYF
TGTGCCAGCAGCCCATCCGGGACCTTGTACTTC
>NA|TRBV15|TRBJ2-5|few
CATSRDWGETQYF
TGTGCCACCAGCAGGGACTGGGGGGAGACCCAGTACTTC